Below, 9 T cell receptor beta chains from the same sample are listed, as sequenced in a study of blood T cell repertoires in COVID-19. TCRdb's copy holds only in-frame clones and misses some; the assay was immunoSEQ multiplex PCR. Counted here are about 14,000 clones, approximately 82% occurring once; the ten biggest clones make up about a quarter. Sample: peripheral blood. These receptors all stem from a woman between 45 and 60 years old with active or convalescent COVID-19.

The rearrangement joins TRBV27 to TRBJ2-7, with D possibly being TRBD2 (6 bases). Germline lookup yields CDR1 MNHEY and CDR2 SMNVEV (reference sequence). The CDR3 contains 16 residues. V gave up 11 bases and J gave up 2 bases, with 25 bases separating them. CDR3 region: CAGDLGGPRGTYEQYF. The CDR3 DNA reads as TGTGCCGGCGATTTAGGTGGCCCACGGGGGACCTACGAGCAGTACTTC.

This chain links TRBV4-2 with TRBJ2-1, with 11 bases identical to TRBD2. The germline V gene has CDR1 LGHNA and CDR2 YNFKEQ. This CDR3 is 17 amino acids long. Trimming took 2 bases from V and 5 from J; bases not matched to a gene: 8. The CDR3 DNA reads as TGTGCCAGCAGCCAAATAATAGCGGGGGGGAATGACAATGAGCAGTTCTTC. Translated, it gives CASSQIIAGGNDNEQFF.

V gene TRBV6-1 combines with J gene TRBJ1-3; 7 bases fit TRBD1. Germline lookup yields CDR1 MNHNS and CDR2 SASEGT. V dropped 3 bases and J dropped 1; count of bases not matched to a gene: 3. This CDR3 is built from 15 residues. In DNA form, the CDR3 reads TGTGCCAGCAGTGATACAGGGGTATCTGGAAACACCATATATTTT. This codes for CASSDTGVSGNTIYF.

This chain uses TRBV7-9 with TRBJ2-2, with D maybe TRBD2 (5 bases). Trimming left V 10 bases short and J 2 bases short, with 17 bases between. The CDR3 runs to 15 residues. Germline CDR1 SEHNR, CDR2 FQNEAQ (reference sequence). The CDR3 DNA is TGTGCCACCGTAGGACTTGGTCTAAACACCGGGGAGCTGTTTTTT. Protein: CATVGLGLNTGELFF.

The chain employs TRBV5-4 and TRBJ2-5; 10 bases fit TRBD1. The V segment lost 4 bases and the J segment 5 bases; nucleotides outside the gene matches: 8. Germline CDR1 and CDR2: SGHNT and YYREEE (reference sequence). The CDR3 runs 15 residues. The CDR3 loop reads CASSHPGQGLETQYF. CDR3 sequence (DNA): TGTGCCAGCAGCCACCCGGGACAGGGGTTGGAGACCCAGTACTTC.

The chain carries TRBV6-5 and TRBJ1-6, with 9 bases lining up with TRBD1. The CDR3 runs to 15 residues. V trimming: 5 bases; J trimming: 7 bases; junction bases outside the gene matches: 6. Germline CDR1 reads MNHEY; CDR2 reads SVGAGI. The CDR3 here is CASSTQGAGNSPLHF. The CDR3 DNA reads TGTGCCAGCAGTACACAGGGGGCAGGAAATTCACCCCTCCACTTT.

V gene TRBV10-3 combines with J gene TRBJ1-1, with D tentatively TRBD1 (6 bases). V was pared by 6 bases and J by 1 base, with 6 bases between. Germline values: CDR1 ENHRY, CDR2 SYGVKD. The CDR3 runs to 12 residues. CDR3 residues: CAIRTGNTEAFF. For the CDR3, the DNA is TGTGCCATCAGGACAGGGAACACTGAAGCTTTCTTT.

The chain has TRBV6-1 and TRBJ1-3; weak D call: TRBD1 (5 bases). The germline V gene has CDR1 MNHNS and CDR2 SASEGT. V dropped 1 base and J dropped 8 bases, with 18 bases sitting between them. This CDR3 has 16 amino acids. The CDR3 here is CASSEGYRPRTDTIYF. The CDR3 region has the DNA TGTGCCAGCAGTGAAGGGTACAGGCCCAGGACGGACACCATATATTTT.

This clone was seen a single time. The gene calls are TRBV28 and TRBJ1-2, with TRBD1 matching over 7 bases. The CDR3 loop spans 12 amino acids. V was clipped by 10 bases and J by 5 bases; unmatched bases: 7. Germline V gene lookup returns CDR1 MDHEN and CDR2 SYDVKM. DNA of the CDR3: TGTGCCACAAGGCCAGGGGGTTATGGCTACACCTTC. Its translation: CATRPGGYGYTF.